The 2 T cell receptor beta chains given below trace back to one sample, sequenced in a study of cytomegalovirus exposure and HLA in healthy donors. Sequencing was performed with immunoSEQ multiplex PCR; in TCRdb, only in-frame clones are kept and a portion is missing. The top ten clones hold around 0.92% of a sample with fewer than 350,000 clones, approximately 88% of them seen once. Sequencing was done on a sample of PBMCs. These receptors were taken from a woman aged 18-29 years in good health and CMV-seronegative.

The chain couples TRBV5-1 to TRBJ2-7; 13 bases map to TRBD2. The CDR3 is made up of 15 amino acids. V gave up 5 bases and J gave up 4 bases; unmatched junction bases: 6. Germline-derived CDR1 and CDR2 are SGHRS and YFSETQ. CDR3 DNA sequence: TGCGCCAGCAGGCGGACTAGCGGGAGTGGGTACGAGCAGTACTTC. Protein product: CASRRTSGSGYEQYF.

CDR3 sequence: CASSFPGGLPEAFF. Here the CDR3 DNA reads TGTGCCAGCAGTTTCCCAGGGGGCCTCCCTGAAGCTTTCTTT. The chain uses TRBV6-5 and TRBJ1-1; TRBD1 agrees at 8 bases. V lost 4 bases and J lost 6; bases outside the gene matches: 7. The CDR3 runs to 14 residues. The germline V gene has CDR1 MNHEY and CDR2 SVGAGI.